This T cell receptor (beta chain) is drawn from a study of low-dose radiotherapy and immunotherapy resistance in tumors. Overall study context: A total of 13 Gy over 26 weeks was given to Cohort 2 as 1 Gy per fraction every two weeks. The 200 mg/m2 dose of intravenous cyclophosphamide was given every two weeks, one day before radiation and immunotherapy.

Priming of first-strand cDNA relied on TRAV- and TRBV-specific primers (covering alpha and beta chains). The authors ran around 19 PCR cycles to amplify TCRs with a constant-region primer and V-primer adapter. MiXCR was run by TCRdb on the reads, yielding one entry per CDR3 protein. The sample has about 100,000 distinct CDR3 sequences, less than 25% seen once; the top ten hold 4.1%. This sample's time point: after trial treatment. Treatment indicated: LDRT plus nivolumab, ipilimumab, low-dose cyclophosphamide and aspirin (RACIN trial). CDR1 is SNHLY, CDR2 FYNNEI, per germline. The ends were cut back, 10 bases at V and 0 bases at J, with 19 bases in the middle. This CDR3 is built from 16 residues. On this clonotype: A far larger clone lies a single base away; this is likely a read error.

The chain carries TRBV2 and TRBJ1-3, with D possibly matching TRBD1 (5 bases). The sample in question was PBMCs, obtained after low-dose radiotherapy plus immunotherapy. The receptor was derived from a male donor with prostate cancer. This CDR3 is CAISLLSGTSGNTIYF. In nucleotides, the CDR3 is TGTGCCATCAGCTTACTTTCAGGGACCTCTGGAAACACCATATATTTT.